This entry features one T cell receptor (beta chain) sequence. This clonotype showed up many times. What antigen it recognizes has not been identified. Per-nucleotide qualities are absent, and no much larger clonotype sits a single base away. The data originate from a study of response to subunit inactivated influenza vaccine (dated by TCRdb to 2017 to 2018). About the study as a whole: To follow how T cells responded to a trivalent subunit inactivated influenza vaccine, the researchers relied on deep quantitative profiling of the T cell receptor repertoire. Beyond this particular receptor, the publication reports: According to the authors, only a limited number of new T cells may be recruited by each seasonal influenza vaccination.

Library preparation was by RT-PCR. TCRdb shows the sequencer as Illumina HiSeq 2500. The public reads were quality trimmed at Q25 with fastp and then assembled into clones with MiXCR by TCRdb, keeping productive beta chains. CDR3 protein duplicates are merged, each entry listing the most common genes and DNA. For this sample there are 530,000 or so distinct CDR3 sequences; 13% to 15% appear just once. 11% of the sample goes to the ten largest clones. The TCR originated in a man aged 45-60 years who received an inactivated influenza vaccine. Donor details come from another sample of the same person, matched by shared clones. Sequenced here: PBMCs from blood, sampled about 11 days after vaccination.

The CDR3 region reads CASSQEVNQPQHF. Read as DNA, the sequence is TGTGCCAGCAGCCAAGAGGTAAATCAGCCCCAGCATTTT. This sequence uses TRBV7-2 and TRBJ1-5; the D gene lacks a confident call. The germline V gene supplies CDR1 SGHTA and CDR2 FQGNSA. Reading from cysteine to phenylalanine, the CDR3 counts 13 amino acids. The retained sequence is limited to the CDR3, 39 bases, with the frame set at the first base. Trimming removed 5 bases from V and 4 bases from J, leaving 9 bases between the germline ends.